The rows below give T cell receptor beta chains drawn from one sample of a study of somatic mutations in cytotoxic T cells in rheumatoid arthritis. Sequencing was performed with immunoSEQ multiplex PCR; in TCRdb, only in-frame clones are kept and a portion is missing. In the table there are more than 11,000 clones, roughly 72% of which are singletons. Sequenced material: CD8+ T cells sorted from blood. The receptors were gathered from an adult with rheumatoid arthritis. The CDR3 runs from the conserved cysteine through the conserved F or W. A D gene is named only where the DNA matches it firmly. Part of the rows lack a size; the others show once, few, many or a class for expanded clones.

size: once
J: TRBJ2-2
D: TRBD1
V: TRBV23-1
CDR3: CATTQGRNTGELFF
DNA: TGCGCCACCACACAGGGGCGTAACACCGGGGAGCTGTTTTTT

size: NA
J: TRBJ1-5
D: TRBD1
V: TRBV2
CDR3: CASSDHGQGGNF
DNA: TGTGCCAGCAGTGATCATGGACAGGGGGGAAATTTT

size: NA
J: TRBJ1-6
D: NA
V: TRBV28
CDR3: CASARGPQSSYNSPLHF
DNA: TGTGCCAGCGCAAGGGGCCCCCAGAGCTCCTATAATTCACCCCTCCACTTT

size: medium-sized
J: TRBJ1-3
D: NA
V: TRBV9
CDR3: CASSVGYRSSGNTIYF
DNA: TGTGCCAGCAGCGTAGGATACAGAAGCTCTGGAAACACCATATATTTT

size: NA
J: TRBJ1-4
D: NA
V: TRBV19
CDR3: CASSIGGLRKSEKLFF
DNA: TGTGCCAGTAGTATCGGGGGCCTACGAAAGAGTGAAAAACTGTTTTTT

size: NA
J: TRBJ2-1
D: TRBD1
V: TRBV7-9
CDR3: CASTGTAGTNEQFF
DNA: TGTGCCAGCACCGGGACAGCTGGTACCAATGAGCAGTTCTTC

size: NA
J: TRBJ2-3
D: NA
V: TRBV6-1
CDR3: CASSEGTGGADTQYF
DNA: TGTGCCAGCAGTGAAGGGACAGGAGGGGCAGATACGCAGTATTTT

size: NA
J: TRBJ2-5
D: NA
V: TRBV2
CDR3: CASSEVGGIYLQETQYF
DNA: TGTGCCAGCAGTGAAGTTGGGGGTATTTACCTCCAAGAGACCCAGTACTTC

size: NA
J: TRBJ2-1
D: TRBD2
V: TRBV7-8
CDR3: CASSRRSSGGVYNEQFF
DNA: TGTGCCAGCAGTCGTAGATCTAGCGGGGGGGTCTACAATGAGCAGTTCTTC

size: few
J: TRBJ2-2
D: NA
V: TRBV6-4
CDR3: CASSEGDTGELFF
DNA: TGTGCCAGCAGTGAAGGTGACACCGGGGAGCTGTTTTTT

size: NA
J: TRBJ1-1
D: NA
V: TRBV9
CDR3: CASSVEGKNTEAFF
DNA: TGTGCCAGCAGCGTAGAAGGAAAGAACACTGAAGCTTTCTTT

size: NA
J: TRBJ1-1
D: TRBD1
V: TRBV28
CDR3: CASSPGQGGTEAFF
DNA: TGTGCCAGCAGTCCCGGACAGGGGGGAACTGAAGCTTTCTTT

size: NA
J: TRBJ2-7
D: TRBD1
V: TRBV29-1
CDR3: CSVRTGPYEQYF
DNA: TGCAGCGTTAGGACAGGGCCCTACGAGCAGTACTTC

size: NA
J: TRBJ1-1
D: NA
V: TRBV7-2
CDR3: CASSSYTSEAFF
DNA: TGTGCCAGCAGCTCGTACACGTCTGAAGCTTTCTTT

size: NA
J: TRBJ1-1
D: NA
V: TRBV15
CDR3: CATSGMETERFVEAFF
DNA: TGTGCCACCAGCGGTATGGAGACAGAACGGTTTGTTGAAGCTTTCTTT

size: NA
J: TRBJ2-1
D: NA
V: TRBV7-6
CDR3: CASSVLGTQTSYNEQFF
DNA: TGTGCCAGCAGCGTCCTCGGGACACAAACCTCCTACAATGAGCAGTTCTTC